Each of the 12 T cell receptor beta chains below was sequenced from the same sample in a study of blood T cell repertoires in COVID-19. Repertoires were generated with immunoSEQ multiplex PCR, while TCRdb's copy carries only in-frame clones and drops some. Found here are some 240,000 clones, about 89% of them singletons; the top ten hold under 7%. Source material: peripheral blood. These receptors were obtained from a man aged 60-69 years who had recovered from COVID-19.

V gene TRBV5-1 combines with J gene TRBJ2-1; possibly TRBD2 for D (5 bases). The CDR3 length is 12 residues. Trimming left V 0 bases short and J 8 bases short, with 6 bases between. Germline CDR1 and CDR2: SGHRS and YFSETQ. The CDR3 sequence: CASSLEADEQFF. In nucleotides, the CDR3 is TGCGCCAGCAGCTTGGAAGCGGATGAGCAGTTCTTC.

This clone was counted only a few times. This chain joins TRBV29-1 and TRBJ1-1; the D gene is possibly TRBD1 (5 bases). With 4 bases removed from V and 6 bases from J, the gap between germline ends came to 18 bases. Germline CDR1 and CDR2: SQVTM and ANQGSEA. The CDR3 is 14 amino acids. The CDR3 DNA sequence: TGCAGCGTTGGAGACAGCCGTCGTGCGGCTGAAGCTTTCTTT. Translating gives CSVGDSRRAAEAFF.

This chain joins TRBV25-1 and TRBJ1-1; 9 positions agree with TRBD1. The V and J ends lost 6 bases and 0 bases, in that order; junction bases with no gene match: 5. Per the germline V gene, CDR1 is MGHDK and CDR2 is SYGVNS. This CDR3 is built from 15 residues. This CDR3 is CASRAGQGLNTEAFF. The CDR3 nucleotides are TGTGCCAGCAGGGCCGGACAGGGGCTGAACACTGAAGCTTTCTTT.

The CDR3 is CASGTFRGGLNEQFF. CDR3 sequence (DNA): TGTGCCAGCGGGACCTTCAGGGGCGGCCTCAATGAGCAGTTCTTC. The chain couples TRBV11-3 to TRBJ2-1, with a weak D call TRBD1 (6 bases). Trimming pared 8 bases from V and 6 bases from J, leaving 20 bases between. Germline-derived CDR1 and CDR2 are SGHNT and YENEEA. This CDR3 comprises 15 residues.

The chain recombines TRBV12-3 or TRBV12-4 with TRBJ1-4; 8 bases agree with TRBD1. The CDR3 contains 13 residues. After removal of 5 bases from V and 5 bases from J, the junction contained 1 base not matched to a gene. DNA for the CDR3: TGTGCCAGCAGTAGGGACAGGAATGAAAAACTGTTTTTT. This gives the protein CASSRDRNEKLFF.

This rearrangement joins TRBV11-2 to TRBJ1-1; the D gene is possibly TRBD1 (5 bases). V was trimmed by 5 bases and J by 4 bases, leaving 14 bases between them. Germline CDR1 and CDR2: SGHAT and FQNNGV. CDR3 size: 14 residues. The CDR3 DNA sequence: TGTGCCAGCAGCCCCGGTGGGAGGGGCACTGAAGCTTTCTTT. Translation: CASSPGGRGTEAFF.

The chain is built from TRBV6-5 and TRBJ2-7; possibly TRBD2 for D (6 bases). V shed 0 bases and J shed 4 bases, with 13 bases lying between them. CDR3 size: 15 residues. Germline V gives CDR1 MNHEY, CDR2 SVGAGI. The CDR3 loop reads CASSYSGGGLYEQYF. In DNA, the CDR3 is TGTGCCAGCAGTTACTCCGGCGGAGGGCTTTACGAGCAGTACTTC.

This CDR3 reads CASSSGRGPNQPQHF. The CDR3 DNA reads TGCGCCAGCAGCTCGGGAAGGGGGCCCAATCAGCCCCAGCATTTT. The chain combines TRBV5-1 with TRBJ1-5; 7 bases map to TRBD1. The trim removed 3 bases at V and 3 bases at J, leaving 6 bases unmatched. The CDR3 is 15 residues long. The germline CDR1 and CDR2 sequences are SGHRS and YFSETQ.

This clone was seen once. This chain links TRBV18 with TRBJ1-5; D gene unclear. Germline V lookup: CDR1 KGHSH, CDR2 LQKENI. The CDR3 runs 14 residues. Trimming pared 1 base from V and 5 bases from J, leaving 9 bases between. Here the CDR3 DNA reads TGTGCCAGCTCACCACTTTCGGTCGATCAGCCCCAGCATTTT. Amino acids: CASSPLSVDQPQHF.

CDR3 coding DNA: TGCGCCAGCAGGGGGGAGGGGGCCAAAAACATTCAGTACTTC. This translates into CASRGEGAKNIQYF. V is TRBV5-1 and J is TRBJ2-4; 7 positions agree with TRBD2. The CDR3 spans 14 residues. CDR1 SGHRS and CDR2 YFSETQ come from the germline V gene. After removal of 5 bases from V and 1 base from J, the junction contained 3 bases not matched to a gene.

The V gene is TRBV5-1, the J gene TRBJ2-4; 8 bases map to TRBD2. The germline gives CDR1 SGHRS, CDR2 YFSETQ. The CDR3 extends over 14 amino acids. V was pared by 4 bases and J by 7 bases, with 7 bases of the junction left unmatched. DNA for the CDR3: TGCGCCAGCAGCCAAACCGGGAGGGGTAACATTCAGTACTTC. It codes for CASSQTGRGNIQYF.

The V call is TRBV28, the J call TRBJ1-5; maybe TRBD1 (5 bases). There are 17 residues in the CDR3. CDR1 and CDR2 (germline): MDHEN, SYDVKM. V was cut by 3 bases and J by 2 bases, with 17 bases left in between. The CDR3 DNA sequence: TGTGCCAGCAGTTTTTTGGGGATGGGACTGGGCAATCAGCCCCAGCATTTT. This gives the protein CASSFLGMGLGNQPQHF.